Here is one TCR beta chain with its context. These data are taken from a study of blood T cell repertoires in COVID-19. Study-level information: Spain, Italy and the United States supplied samples that represented acute and convalescent COVID-19. PBMCs, B-cell-depleted T cells, or T cells were the source of the cDNA or gDNA that made up the material.

The authors' processing: Amplification of reference gene primers provided the estimated nucleated cell counts. TCRdb's copy holds only in-frame clones and misses some; the assay was immunoSEQ multiplex PCR. The D gene and trimming were derived from the DNA, and the V and J assignments and clone size from that table. Altogether roughly 110,000 clones are present, about 85% being singletons, with the ten largest covering 10% to 15%. Per germline, CDR1 MNHEY and CDR2 SVGAGI. Trimming removed 0 bases at V and 0 bases at J, with 9 bases between. The CDR3 extends over 15 amino acids. This clonotype was obtained from a human donor in a cohort sampled during active COVID-19. Material for sequencing was peripheral blood. The gene calls are TRBV6-5 and TRBJ2-7; D is unclear. The CDR3 reads CASSYSREASYEQYF. CDR3 coding DNA: TGTGCCAGCAGTTACTCCCGAGAGGCCTCCTACGAGCAGTACTTC.